This T cell receptor (beta chain) emerged from a study of T cells in localized non-small cell lung cancer. Only a few counts were recorded for this clone. Its specificity is not known. Clones were sequenced by immunoSEQ multiplex PCR, and TCRdb holds only the in-frame ones, with some missing. The table includes thousands of clones, around 40% detected once. The V gene lost 0 bases and the J gene lost 8 bases, with 17 bases spanning the gap. Germline CDR1 and CDR2: MNHGY and SAAAGT. CDR3 length equals 16 residues. Overall study findings and caveats: Uninvolved neighboring lung showed the greatest T cell clonality, exceeding tumor. Researchers found a median around 57 of the top 100 tumor clones in adjacent lung.

The rearrangement joins TRBV6-8 to TRBJ2-1; a possible D gene is TRBD2 (5 bases). The source is a male donor older than 55 with stage II squamous cell lung carcinoma. Here the sequenced sample was lung tumor tissue, taken before any cancer treatment. The CDR3 loop reads CASSYSTTPVFDEQFF. The CDR3 bases are TGTGCCAGCAGTTACTCGACTACCCCCGTCTTCGATGAGCAGTTCTTC.